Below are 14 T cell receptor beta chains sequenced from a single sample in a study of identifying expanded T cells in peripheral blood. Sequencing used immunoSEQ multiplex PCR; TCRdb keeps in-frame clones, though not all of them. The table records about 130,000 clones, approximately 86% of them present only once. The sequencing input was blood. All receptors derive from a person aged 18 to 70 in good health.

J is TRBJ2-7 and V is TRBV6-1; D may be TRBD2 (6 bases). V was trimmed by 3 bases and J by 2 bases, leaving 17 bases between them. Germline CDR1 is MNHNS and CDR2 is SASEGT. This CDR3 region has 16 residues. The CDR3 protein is CASSESRGGATYEQYF. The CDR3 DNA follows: TGTGCCAGCAGTGAGTCGCGCGGCGGGGCTACCTACGAGCAGTACTTC.

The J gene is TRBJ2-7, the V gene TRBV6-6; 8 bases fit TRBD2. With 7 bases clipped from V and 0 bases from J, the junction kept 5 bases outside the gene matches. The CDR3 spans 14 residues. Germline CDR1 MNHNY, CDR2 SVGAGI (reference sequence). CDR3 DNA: TGTGCCAGCACGGCGGGGGGACACTCCTACGAGCAGTACTTC. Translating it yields CASTAGGHSYEQYF.

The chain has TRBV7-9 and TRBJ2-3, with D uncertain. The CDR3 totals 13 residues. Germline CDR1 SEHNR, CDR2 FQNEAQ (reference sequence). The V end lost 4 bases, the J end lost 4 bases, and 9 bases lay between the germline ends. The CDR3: CASSSLGPDTQYF. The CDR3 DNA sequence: TGTGCCAGCAGCTCGCTAGGGCCAGATACGCAGTATTTT.

CDR3 in DNA: TGTGCCAGTAGCCTCCGGGACAGACACAATGAGCAGTTCTTC. This translates into CASSLRDRHNEQFF. J is TRBJ2-1 and V is TRBV19; 7 nucleotides align to TRBD1. This CDR3 has 14 amino acids. Germline lookup yields CDR1 LNHDA and CDR2 SQIVND (reference sequence). After removal of 6 bases from V and 5 bases from J, the junction contained 7 bases not matched to a gene. Full variable domain (missing parts from reference TRBV19 and TRBJ2-1): DGGITQSPKYLFRKEGQNVTLSCEQNLNHDAMYWYRQDPGQGLRLIYYSQIVNDFQKGDIAEGYSVSREKKESFPLTVTSAQKNPTAFYLCASSLRDRHNEQFFGPGTRLTVL.

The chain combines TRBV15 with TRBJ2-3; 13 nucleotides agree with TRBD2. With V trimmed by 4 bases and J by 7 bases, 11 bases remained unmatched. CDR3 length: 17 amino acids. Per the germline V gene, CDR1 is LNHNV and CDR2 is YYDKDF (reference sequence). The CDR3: CATSTDRTSGSLNTQYF. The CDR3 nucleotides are TGTGCCACCAGCACCGACCGGACTAGCGGGAGTCTGAATACGCAGTATTTT.

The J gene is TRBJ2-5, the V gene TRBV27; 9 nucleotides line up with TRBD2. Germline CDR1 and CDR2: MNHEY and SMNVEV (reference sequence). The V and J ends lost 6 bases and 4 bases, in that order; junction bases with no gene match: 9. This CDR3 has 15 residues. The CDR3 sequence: CASRPSGDGGETQYF. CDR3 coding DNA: TGTGCCAGCAGGCCTAGCGGGGATGGGGGAGAGACCCAGTACTTC.

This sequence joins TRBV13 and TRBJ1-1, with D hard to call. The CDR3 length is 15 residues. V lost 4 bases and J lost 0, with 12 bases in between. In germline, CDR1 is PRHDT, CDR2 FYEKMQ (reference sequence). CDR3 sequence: CASSSSYRMNTEAFF. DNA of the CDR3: TGTGCCAGCAGCTCTAGTTATCGGATGAACACTGAAGCTTTCTTT.

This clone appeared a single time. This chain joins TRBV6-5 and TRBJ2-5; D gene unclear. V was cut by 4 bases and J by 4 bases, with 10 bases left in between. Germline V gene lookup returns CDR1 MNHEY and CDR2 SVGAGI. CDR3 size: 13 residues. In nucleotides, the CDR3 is TGTGCCAGCAGTTCAACCGTCGCAGAGACCCAGTACTTC. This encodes CASSSTVAETQYF.

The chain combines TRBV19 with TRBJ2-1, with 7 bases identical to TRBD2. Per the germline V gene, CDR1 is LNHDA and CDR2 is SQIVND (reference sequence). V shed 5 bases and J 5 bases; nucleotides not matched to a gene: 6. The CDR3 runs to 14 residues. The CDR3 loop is CASSSAGDNNEQFF. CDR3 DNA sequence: TGTGCCAGTAGTTCTGCGGGGGATAACAATGAGCAGTTCTTC.

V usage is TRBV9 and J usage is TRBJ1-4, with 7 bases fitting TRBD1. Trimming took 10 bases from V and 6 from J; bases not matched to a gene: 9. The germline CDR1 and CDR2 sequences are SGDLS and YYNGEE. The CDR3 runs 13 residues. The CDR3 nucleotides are TGTGCCGCCCTGACAGGGCTCCATGAAAAACTGTTTTTT. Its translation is CAALTGLHEKLFF. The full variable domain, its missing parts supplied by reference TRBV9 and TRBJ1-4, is DSGVTQTPKHLITATGQRVTLRCSPRSGDLSVYWYQQSLDQGLQFLIQYYNGEERAKGNILERFSAQQFPDLHSELNLSSLELGDSALYFCAALTGLHEKLFFGSGTQLSVL.

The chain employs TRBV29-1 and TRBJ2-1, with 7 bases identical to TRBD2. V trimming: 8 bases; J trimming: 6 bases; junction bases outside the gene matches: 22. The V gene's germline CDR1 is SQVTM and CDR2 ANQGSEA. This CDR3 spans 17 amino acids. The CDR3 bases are TGCAGCCTCCGATTAACTCCTAGCGGACCCTCGGTCAATGAGCAGTTCTTC. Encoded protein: CSLRLTPSGPSVNEQFF.

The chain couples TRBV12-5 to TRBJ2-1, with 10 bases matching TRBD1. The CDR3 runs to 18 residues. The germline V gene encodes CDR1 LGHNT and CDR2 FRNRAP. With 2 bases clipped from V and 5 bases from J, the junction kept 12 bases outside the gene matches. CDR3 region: CASGLPFPGTGENNEQFF. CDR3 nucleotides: TGTGCTAGTGGTTTGCCTTTCCCCGGGACAGGGGAGAACAATGAGCAGTTCTTC. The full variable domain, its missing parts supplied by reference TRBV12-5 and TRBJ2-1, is DARVTQTPRHKVTEMGQEVTMRCQPILGHNTVFWYRQTMMQGLELLAYFRNRAPLDDSGMPKDRFSAEMPDATLATLKIQPSEPRDSAVYFCASGLPFPGTGENNEQFFGPGTRLTVL.

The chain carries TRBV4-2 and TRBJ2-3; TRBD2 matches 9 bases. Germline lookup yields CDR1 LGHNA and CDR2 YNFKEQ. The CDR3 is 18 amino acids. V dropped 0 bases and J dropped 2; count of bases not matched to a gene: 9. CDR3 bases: TGTGCCAGCAGCCAAGACATGGGGCGGGAGGGACCCACAGATACGCAGTATTTT. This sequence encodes CASSQDMGREGPTDTQYF.

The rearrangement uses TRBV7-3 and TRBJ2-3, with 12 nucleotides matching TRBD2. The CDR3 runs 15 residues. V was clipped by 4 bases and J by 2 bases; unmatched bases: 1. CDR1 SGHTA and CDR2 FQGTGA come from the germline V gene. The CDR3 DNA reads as TGTGCCAGCAGCTGGACTAGCGGGGTCACAGATACGCAGTATTTT. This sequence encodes CASSWTSGVTDTQYF.